Following are 3 T cell receptor beta chains from one sample sequenced in a study of response to subunit inactivated influenza vaccine. From the RT-PCR reads, TCRdb called clonotypes with MiXCR, one entry per CDR3 protein. The table includes 150,000 to 200,000 distinct CDR3 sequences, over 8.5% detected once. The specimen comprised CD8+ T cells sorted from PBMCs, sampled roughly 24 months after vaccination. The receptors stem from a man aged 50 to 75 who received an inactivated influenza vaccine.

The CDR3 reads CSATRQGGRYEQYF. In DNA form, the CDR3 reads TGCAGTGCTACTAGACAGGGGGGAAGGTACGAGCAGTACTTC. This chain connects TRBV20-1 to TRBJ2-7; 9 nucleotides align to TRBD1. From germline, CDR1 is DFQATT and CDR2 SNEGSKA (reference sequence). Germline trimming cut 4 bases from V and 4 bases from J; bases unmatched to any gene: 8. The CDR3 is made up of 14 amino acids.

This rearrangement joins TRBV4-2 to TRBJ1-2; perhaps TRBD1 as D (5 bases). CDR1 is LGHNA, CDR2 YNFKEQ, per germline. V lost 4 bases and J lost 4, with 16 bases in between. The CDR3 sequence is 15 residues long. CDR3 coding DNA: TGTGCCAGCAGCCCCGAAAGCGGGGCAGGCTATGGCTACACCTTC. This codes for CASSPESGAGYGYTF.

This sequence joins TRBV9 and TRBJ2-1, with a possible D match to TRBD2 (6 bases). Deletions cut 0 bases from V and 6 bases from J, with 13 bases between. CDR1 and CDR2 from the germline V gene are SGDLS and YYNGEE. This CDR3 has 15 amino acids. CDR3 DNA: TGTGCCAGCAGCGTAGAGGGACTCATGATCAATGAGCAGTTCTTC. Translated, it gives CASSVEGLMINEQFF.